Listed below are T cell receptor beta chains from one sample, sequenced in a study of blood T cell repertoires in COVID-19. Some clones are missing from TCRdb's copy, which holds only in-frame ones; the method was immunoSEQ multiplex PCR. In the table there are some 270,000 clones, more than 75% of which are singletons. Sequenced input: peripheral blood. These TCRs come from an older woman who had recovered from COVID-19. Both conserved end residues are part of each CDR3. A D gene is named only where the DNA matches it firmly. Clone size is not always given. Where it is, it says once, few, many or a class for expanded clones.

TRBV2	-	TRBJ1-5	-	CASSDRGMFQPQHF	TGTGCCAGCAGTGACAGGGGCATGTTTCAGCCCCAGCATTTT
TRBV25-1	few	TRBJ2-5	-	CASNSTRIQETQYF	TGTGCCAGCAACTCGACTAGAATCCAAGAGACCCAGTACTTC
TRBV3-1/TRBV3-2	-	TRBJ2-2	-	CASSQDLAGAGELFF	TGTGCCAGCAGCCAAGACCTGGCGGGCGCCGGGGAGCTGTTTTTT
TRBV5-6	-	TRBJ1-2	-	CASSQRIGQTVWRYGYTF	TGTGCCAGCAGCCAACGGATCGGACAGACCGTCTGGAGGTATGGCTACACCTTC
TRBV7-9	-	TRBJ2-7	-	CASSSPGVRSHEQYF	TGTGCCAGCAGCTCTCCGGGGGTAAGGTCCCACGAGCAGTACTTC
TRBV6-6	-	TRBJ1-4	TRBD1	CASSYGYRGGKLFF	TGTGCCAGCAGTTACGGTTACAGGGGGGGAAAACTGTTTTTT
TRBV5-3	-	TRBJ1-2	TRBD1	CARSSIPGQGLNYGYTF	TGTGCCAGAAGCTCGATCCCGGGACAGGGACTAAACTATGGCTACACCTTC
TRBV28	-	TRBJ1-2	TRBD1	CASSFPGQGGINLSYTF	TGTGCCAGCAGTTTTCCAGGACAGGGAGGTATCAACCTGAGCTACACCTTC
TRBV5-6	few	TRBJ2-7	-	CASSFLRGIHYEQYF	TGTGCCAGCAGCTTCCTCCGGGGGATACACTACGAGCAGTACTTC
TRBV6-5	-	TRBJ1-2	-	CASTNPGYYGYTF	TGTGCCAGCACTAATCCAGGGTACTATGGCTACACCTTC
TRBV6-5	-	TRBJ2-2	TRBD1	CASSWGTGTNTGELFF	TGTGCCAGCAGTTGGGGGACAGGAACGAACACCGGGGAGCTGTTTTTT
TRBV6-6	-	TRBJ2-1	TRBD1	CASSYSLTGINEQFF	TGTGCCAGCAGTTACTCCTTGACAGGGATCAATGAGCAGTTCTTC
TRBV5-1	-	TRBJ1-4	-	CASSLGNRATNEKLFF	TGCGCCAGCAGCTTGGGGAACAGAGCAACTAATGAAAAACTGTTTTTT
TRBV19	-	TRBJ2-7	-	CASSMGQWSYEQYF	TGTGCCAGTAGTATGGGCCAGTGGTCCTACGAGCAGTACTTC
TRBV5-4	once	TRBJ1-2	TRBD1	CASSSGTGGYYGYTF	TGTGCCAGCAGCTCCGGGACAGGGGGTTACTATGGCTACACCTTC
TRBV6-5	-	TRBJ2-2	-	CATLLGSTGELFF	TGTGCCACCCTCCTAGGGAGCACCGGGGAGCTGTTTTTT
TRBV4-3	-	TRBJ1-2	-	CASSHVPLQRGYTF	TGCGCCAGCAGCCATGTCCCCCTGCAACGGGGCTACACCTTC
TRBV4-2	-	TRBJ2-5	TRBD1	CASSPNRGQETQYF	TGTGCCAGCAGCCCCAACAGGGGCCAAGAGACCCAGTACTTC
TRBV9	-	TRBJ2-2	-	CASATRQETGELFF	TGTGCCAGTGCGACGAGACAGGAGACCGGGGAGCTGTTTTTT
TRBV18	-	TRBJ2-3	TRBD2	CASSQAGGPEDTQYF	TGTGCCAGCTCACAAGCGGGGGGCCCAGAAGATACGCAGTATTTT
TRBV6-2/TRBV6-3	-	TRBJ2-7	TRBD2	CATSGALNPGEQYF	TGTGCCACCAGCGGGGCATTAAACCCGGGCGAGCAGTACTTC
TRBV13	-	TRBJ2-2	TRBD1	CASSRTRTGGLTNTGELFF	TGTGCCAGCAGTAGGACCAGGACAGGGGGCTTAACGAACACCGGGGAGCTGTTTTTT
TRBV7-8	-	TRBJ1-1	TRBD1	CASSLAGRGDTEAFF	TGTGCCAGCAGCTTAGCGGGCAGGGGGGACACTGAAGCTTTCTTT
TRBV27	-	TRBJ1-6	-	CASRERTHSPLHF	TGTGCCAGCAGGGAGAGAACCCATTCACCCCTCCACTTT
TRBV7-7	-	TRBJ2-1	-	CASSLRPEGPTNEQFF	TGTGCTAGCAGCTTAAGACCGGAGGGGCCCACCAATGAGCAGTTCTTC
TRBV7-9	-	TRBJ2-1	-	CASSVTGSSEQFF	TGTGCCAGCAGCGTGACTGGTTCTAGTGAGCAGTTCTTC
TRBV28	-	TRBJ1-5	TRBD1	CASTPGQVHQPQHF	TGTGCCAGCACCCCGGGACAGGTTCATCAGCCCCAGCATTTT
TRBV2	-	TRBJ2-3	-	CATRQADTQYF	TGTGCCACCCGACAGGCAGATACGCAGTATTTT
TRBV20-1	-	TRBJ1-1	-	CSATSTYEAFF	TGCAGTGCTACCTCCACCTATGAGGCTTTCTTT
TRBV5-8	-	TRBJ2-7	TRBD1	CASSRDREGEQYF	TGTGCCAGCAGCCGGGACAGGGAGGGCGAGCAGTACTTC
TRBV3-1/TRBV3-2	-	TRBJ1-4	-	CASSLQAPREKLFF	TGTGCCAGCAGTCTACAGGCCCCCCGTGAAAAACTGTTTTTT
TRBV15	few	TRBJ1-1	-	CATSRGGLGHTEAFF	TGTGCCACCAGCAGGGGGGGTCTGGGTCACACTGAAGCTTTCTTT
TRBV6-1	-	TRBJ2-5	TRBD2	CASSEKSGRGGPPLPETQYF	TGTGCCAGCAGTGAAAAAAGTGGGCGGGGGGGCCCTCCTCTACCCGAGACCCAGTACTTC
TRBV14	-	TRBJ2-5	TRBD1	CASSLFRTGEETQYF	TGTGCCAGCAGCCTCTTTAGGACAGGAGAAGAGACCCAGTACTTC
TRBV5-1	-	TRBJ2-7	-	CASSLSMDTPYEQYF	TGCGCCAGCAGCTTGTCAATGGACACTCCCTACGAGCAGTACTTC
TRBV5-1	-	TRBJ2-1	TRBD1	CASTGQGVGEQFF	TGCGCCAGCACGGGACAGGGGGTAGGTGAGCAGTTCTTC
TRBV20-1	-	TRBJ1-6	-	CSASRLGVGSPLHF	TGCAGTGCTAGTCGTTTGGGAGTTGGATCACCCCTCCACTTT
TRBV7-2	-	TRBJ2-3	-	CASSLAGANTQYF	TGTGCCAGCAGCTTGGCAGGGGCAAATACGCAGTATTTT
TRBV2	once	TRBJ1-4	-	CASSARTASGKLFF	TGTGCCAGCAGCGCAAGGACAGCTTCGGGAAAACTGTTTTTT
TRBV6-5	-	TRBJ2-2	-	CASSFPTGRTGELFF	TGTGCCAGCAGTTTCCCGACAGGGAGGACCGGGGAGCTGTTTTTT
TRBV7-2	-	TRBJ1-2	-	CASSFKITGSGYTF	TGTGCCAGCAGCTTTAAAATAACAGGGAGCGGCTACACCTTC
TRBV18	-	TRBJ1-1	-	CASSPQGTSLTNTEAFF	TGTGCCAGCTCGCCTCAGGGGACCAGCCTTACAAACACTGAAGCTTTCTTT
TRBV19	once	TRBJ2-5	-	CASSTYQETQYF	TGTGCCAGTAGTACTTACCAAGAGACCCAGTACTTC
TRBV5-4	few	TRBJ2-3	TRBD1	CASSPGQGIDTQYF	TGTGCCAGCAGCCCGGGACAGGGGATAGATACGCAGTATTTT
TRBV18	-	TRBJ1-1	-	CASSPLGRGETEAFF	TGTGCCAGCTCACCACTCGGCAGGGGAGAGACTGAAGCTTTCTTT